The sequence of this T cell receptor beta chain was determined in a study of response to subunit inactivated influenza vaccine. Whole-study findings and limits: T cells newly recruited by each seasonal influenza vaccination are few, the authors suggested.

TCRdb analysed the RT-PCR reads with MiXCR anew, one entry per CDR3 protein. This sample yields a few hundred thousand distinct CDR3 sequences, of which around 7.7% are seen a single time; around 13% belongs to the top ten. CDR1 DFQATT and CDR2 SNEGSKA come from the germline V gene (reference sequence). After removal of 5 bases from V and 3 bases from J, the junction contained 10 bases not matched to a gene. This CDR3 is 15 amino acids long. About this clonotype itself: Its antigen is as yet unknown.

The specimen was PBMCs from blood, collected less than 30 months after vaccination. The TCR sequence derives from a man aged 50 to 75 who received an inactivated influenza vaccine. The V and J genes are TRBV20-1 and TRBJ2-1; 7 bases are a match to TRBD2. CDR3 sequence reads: CSAPGRGSDYNEQFF. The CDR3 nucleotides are TGCAGTGCTCCAGGGAGGGGTAGCGACTACAATGAGCAGTTCTTC.